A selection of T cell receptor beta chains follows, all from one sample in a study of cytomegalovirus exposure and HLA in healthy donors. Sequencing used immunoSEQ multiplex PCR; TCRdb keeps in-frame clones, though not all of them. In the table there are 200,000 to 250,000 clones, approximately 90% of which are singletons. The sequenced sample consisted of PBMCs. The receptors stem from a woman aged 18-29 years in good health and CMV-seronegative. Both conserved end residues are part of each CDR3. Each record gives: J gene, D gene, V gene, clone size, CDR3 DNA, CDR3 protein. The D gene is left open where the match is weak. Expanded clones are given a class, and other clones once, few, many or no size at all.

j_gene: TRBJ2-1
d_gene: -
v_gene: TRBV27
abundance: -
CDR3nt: TGTGCCAGCAGTTTCGGAGAAGGAGAGCAGTTCTTC
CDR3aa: CASSFGEGEQFF

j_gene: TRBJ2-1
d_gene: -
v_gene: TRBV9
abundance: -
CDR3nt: TGTGCCAGCAGCGTCCGAGGGACACATATGGATGAGCAGTTCTTC
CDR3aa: CASSVRGTHMDEQFF

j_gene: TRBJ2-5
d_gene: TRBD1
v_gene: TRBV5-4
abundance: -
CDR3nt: TGTGCCAGCAGCCGAGGACAGGGTGGGGGCCAAGAGACCCAGTACTTC
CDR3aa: CASSRGQGGGQETQYF

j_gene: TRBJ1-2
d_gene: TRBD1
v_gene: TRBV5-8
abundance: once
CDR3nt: TGTGCCAGCAGCTCCCAGGGGGGAATCTATGGCTACACCTTC
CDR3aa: CASSSQGGIYGYTF

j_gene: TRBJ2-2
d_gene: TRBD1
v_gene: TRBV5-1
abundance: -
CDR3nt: TGCGCCAGCAGCTTGACCACAGGGGGCGCGGGCGGGGAGCTGTTTTTT
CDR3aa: CASSLTTGGAGGELFF

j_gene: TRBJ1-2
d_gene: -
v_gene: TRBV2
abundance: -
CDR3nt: TGTGCCAGCAGTGAAGTGCGGACACCTAACTATGGCTACACCTTC
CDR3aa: CASSEVRTPNYGYTF

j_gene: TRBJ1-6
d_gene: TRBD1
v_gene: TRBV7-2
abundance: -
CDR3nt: TGTGCCAGCAGCAGTCGACAGGGTCAAGGTTCACCCCTCCACTTT
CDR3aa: CASSSRQGQGSPLHF

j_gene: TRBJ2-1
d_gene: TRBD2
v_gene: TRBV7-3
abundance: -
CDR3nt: TGTGCCAGCAGCACCGGGGGACTAGCGGGAGGGCCGGGTGAGCAGTTCTTC
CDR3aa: CASSTGGLAGGPGEQFF

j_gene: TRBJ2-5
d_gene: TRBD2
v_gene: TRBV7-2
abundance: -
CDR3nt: TGTGCCAGCAGCCCTAGCGGGGGGATCCAAGAGACCCAGTACTTC
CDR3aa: CASSPSGGIQETQYF

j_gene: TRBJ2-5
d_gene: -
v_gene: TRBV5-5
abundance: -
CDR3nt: TGTGCCAGCAGCTTGGCAGGGGCCTCGGAGACCCAGTACTTC
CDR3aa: CASSLAGASETQYF

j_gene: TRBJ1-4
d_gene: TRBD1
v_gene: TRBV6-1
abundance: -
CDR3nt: TGTGCCAGCAGTTCACCGACAGGGGGCGACAAACTGTTTTTT
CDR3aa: CASSSPTGGDKLFF

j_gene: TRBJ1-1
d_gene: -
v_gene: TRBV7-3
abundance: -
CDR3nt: TGTGCCAGCAGCCCGGTCGTCAACACTGAAGCTTTCTTT
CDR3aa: CASSPVVNTEAFF

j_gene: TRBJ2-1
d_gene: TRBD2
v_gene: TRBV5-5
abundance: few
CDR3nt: TGTGCCAGCAGCTTGTTAGCGGGGGGCCAAGGTGAGCAGTTCTTC
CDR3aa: CASSLLAGGQGEQFF

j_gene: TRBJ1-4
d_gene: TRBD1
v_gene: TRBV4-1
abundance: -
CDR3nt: TGCGCCAGCAGCCAAGGACAGGGCACTAATGAAAAACTGTTTTTT
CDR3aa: CASSQGQGTNEKLFF

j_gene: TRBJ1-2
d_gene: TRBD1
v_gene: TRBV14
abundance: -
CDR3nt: TGTGCCAGCAGCCAAATTACAGGGGAAGGGGGCTACACCTTC
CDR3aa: CASSQITGEGGYTF

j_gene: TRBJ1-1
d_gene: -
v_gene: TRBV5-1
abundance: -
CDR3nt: TGCGCCAGCAGCCCCGGTGGTGCCGAAACGAACACTGAAGCTTTCTTT
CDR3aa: CASSPGGAETNTEAFF

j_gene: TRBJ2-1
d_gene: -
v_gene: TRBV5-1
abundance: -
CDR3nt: TGCGCCAGCAGCTTGTCAGGGATTGTCAATGAGCAGTTCTTC
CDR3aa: CASSLSGIVNEQFF

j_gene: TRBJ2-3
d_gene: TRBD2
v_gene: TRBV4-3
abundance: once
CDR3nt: TGCGCCAGCAGCGGAAGCGGGGGCGGAGCAGATACGCAGTATTTT
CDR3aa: CASSGSGGGADTQYF

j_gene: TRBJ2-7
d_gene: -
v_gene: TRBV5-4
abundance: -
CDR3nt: TGTGCCAGCAGCTTGGATGGGGCGGGGTGGAGCTCCTACGAGCAGTACTTC
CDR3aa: CASSLDGAGWSSYEQYF

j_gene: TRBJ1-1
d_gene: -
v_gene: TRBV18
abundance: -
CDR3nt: TGTGCCAGCTCACCGGACAGCTTGAACACTGAAGCTTTCTTT
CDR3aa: CASSPDSLNTEAFF